These 19 T cell receptor beta chains were sequenced from one sample in a study of blood T cells in healthy people across ages. Primed by a sample-barcoded 5' primer and a J-beta primer mix, a second PCR proceeded for 7 to 11 cycles. TCRdb reanalysed the 5' RACE reads using MiXCR and keeps one entry per CDR3 protein. The sample shows 1,800,000 or so distinct CDR3 sequences, about 39% of them seen only once. Sequencing was done on a sample of blood. These TCRs come from a human donor in good health.

The V and J genes are TRBV29-1 and TRBJ1-1; no definite D call. The length of the CDR3 is 13 residues. V was trimmed by 3 bases and J by 1 base, leaving 9 bases between them. Germline lookup yields CDR1 SQVTM and CDR2 ANQGSEA. CDR3 loop: CSVEYSTNTEAFF. Written as DNA, the CDR3 is TGCAGCGTTGAGTACAGTACGAACACTGAAGCTTTCTTT.

The chain joins TRBV12-3 or TRBV12-4 to TRBJ1-2, with D uncertain. CDR3 length: 12 residues. The CDR3 DNA is TGTACCATCACGACGCTTGAGGCTGGCTACACCTTC. Residues: CTITTLEAGYTF.

This clonotype was detected once. The rearrangement links TRBV12-3 or TRBV12-4 to TRBJ2-1, with D uncertain. Trimming cost V 3 bases and J 1 base, with 10 bases left between them. CDR3 length: 15 amino acids. The CDR3 coding sequence is TGTGCCAGCAGTTTCCCTAGGTCTTCCTACAATGAGCAGTTCTTC. Protein sequence: CASSFPRSSYNEQFF.

This clonotype was picked up a small number of times. DNA for the CDR3: TGTGCCAGCAGCTCGGGACTAGCGGGGGCCTACTACGAGCAGTACTTC. It is translated as CASSSGLAGAYYEQYF. The J gene is TRBJ2-7, the V gene TRBV7-9; 14 bases align to TRBD2. Germline V gives CDR1 SEHNR, CDR2 FQNEAQ (reference sequence). The V segment lost 4 bases and the J segment 3 bases; nucleotides outside the gene matches: 5. CDR3 size: 16 residues.

The chain's CDR3 is CASLETGVGYGYTF. The DNA of the CDR3 is TGTGCCAGCCTCGAGACAGGGGTCGGTTATGGCTACACCTTC. The chain carries TRBV7-9 and TRBJ1-2, with 8 bases matching TRBD1. The CDR3 runs to 14 residues. The ends lost 8 bases at V and 5 bases at J; junction bases unmatched: 10. Germline-derived CDR1 and CDR2 are SEHNR and FQNEAQ (reference sequence). Together with reference TRBV7-9 and TRBJ1-2, the CDR3 gives the full variable domain: DTGVSQNPRHKITKRGQNVTFRCDPISEHNRLYWYRQTLGQGPEFLTYFQNEAQLEKSRLLSDRFSAERPKGSFSTLEIQRTEQGDSAMYLCASLETGVGYGYTFGSGTRLTVV.

The chain combines TRBV7-9 with TRBJ2-4; tentative D call: TRBD1 (6 bases). TRBJ2-7 explains the end of the DNA better; the J call may be wrong. The CDR3 loop spans 13 amino acids. Per germline, CDR1 SEHNR and CDR2 FQNEAQ (reference sequence). This CDR3 reads CASRLTGTNEQYF. In DNA form, the CDR3 reads TGTGCCAGCAGGTTGACAGGAACAAACGAGCAGTACTTC.

The chain couples TRBV5-1 to TRBJ2-3; possibly TRBD2 for D (6 bases). The CDR3 spans 15 residues. Trimming left V 4 bases short and J 6 bases short, with 18 bases between. Per the germline V gene, CDR1 is SGHRS and CDR2 is YFSETQ. Here the CDR3 reads CASSLDGTAPDTQYF. The CDR3 region has the DNA TGCGCCAGCAGCCTAGACGGGACTGCCCCCGATACGCAGTATTTT.

This clonotype was observed a handful of times. A read error is possible here, since a much larger clone lies one base away. The V and J genes are TRBV24-1 and TRBJ2-3; no clear D gene. The length of the CDR3 is 13 residues. Germline V lookup: CDR1 KGHDR, CDR2 SFDVKD. The germline V and J ends were trimmed by 7 bases and 8 bases, with 15 bases remaining between them. CDR3 coding DNA: TGTGCCACCAGGGACCACACATCCTCTACGCAGTATTTT. It translates to CATRDHTSSTQYF.

The chain employs TRBV7-3 and TRBJ2-2; a possible D gene is TRBD2 (6 bases). The germline V gene encodes CDR1 SGHTA and CDR2 FQGTGA. V was clipped by 0 bases and J by 15 bases, with 14 bases between them. This CDR3 is built from 13 residues. The CDR3 protein is CASSLTEGGAMFF. The DNA for the CDR3 is TGTGCCAGCAGCTTAACGGAGGGAGGTGCGATGTTTTTT.

In DNA, the CDR3 is TGTGCCAGCAGTTTGGGGGGCAGCTTAGATGGCTACACCTTC. This translates into CASSLGGSLDGYTF. The V and J genes are TRBV12-3 or TRBV12-4 and TRBJ1-2, with D perhaps TRBD1 (6 bases). With 3 bases removed from V and 6 bases from J, the gap between germline ends came to 14 bases. This CDR3 region has 14 residues.

This clonotype has only a few counts. The V gene is TRBV27, the J gene TRBJ2-5; D is undetermined. Germline V lookup: CDR1 MNHEY, CDR2 SMNVEV (reference sequence). CDR3 length equals 15 residues. V was cut by 4 bases and J by 2 bases, with 14 bases left in between. The CDR3 bases are TGTGCCAGCAGTTCATACTACCCTCTTCAAGAGACCCAGTACTTC. It codes for CASSSYYPLQETQYF.

This clonotype has more than one count but fewer than ten. V is TRBV24-1 and J is TRBJ2-5, with unresolved D. V was shortened by 4 bases and J by 6 bases, with 11 bases between the two germline ends. Germline-derived CDR1 and CDR2 are KGHDR and SFDVKD. CDR3 size: 13 residues. The CDR3 loop is CATSDPNLQTQYF. Here the CDR3 DNA reads TGTGCCACCAGTGACCCGAACCTGCAGACCCAGTACTTC.

This chain links TRBV7-2 with TRBJ2-1; TRBD1 agrees at 8 bases. The V and J ends lost 3 bases and 9 bases, in that order; junction bases with no gene match: 13. The CDR3 length is 16 residues. CDR1 and CDR2 (germline): SGHTA, FQGNSA. The CDR3 DNA reads as TGTGCCAGCAGCTTGGGATCCGGGACAGGATCGAGTGAGCAGTTCTTC. Its protein is CASSLGSGTGSSEQFF. Filled out from reference TRBV7-2 and TRBJ2-1, the complete variable domain reads GAGVSQSPSNKVTEKGKDVELRCDPISGHTALYWYRQSLGQGLEFLIYFQGNSAPDKSGLPSDRFSAERTGGSVSTLTIQRTQQEDSAVYLCASSLGSGTGSSEQFFGPGTRLTVL.

The rearrangement uses TRBV29-1 and TRBJ1-2; D is uncertain. CDR3 length: 13 amino acids. V was shortened by 7 bases and J by 1 base, with 13 bases between the two germline ends. Per the germline V gene, CDR1 is SQVTM and CDR2 is ANQGSEA. The CDR3 sequence is CSADTSINYGYTF. The CDR3 nucleotides read TGCAGCGCCGACACTTCAATTAACTATGGCTACACCTTC.

This sequence joins TRBV12-3 or TRBV12-4 and TRBJ2-6; D is ambiguous. CDR3 length equals 15 residues. Between the trimmed V and J ends, which lost 7 bases and 0 bases, there was a span of 10 bases. The CDR3 is CASTDPGSGANVLTF. CDR3 nucleotides: TGTGCCAGCACCGATCCCGGCTCTGGGGCCAACGTCCTGACTTTC.

This clonotype appeared a few times. The J gene is TRBJ2-3, the V gene TRBV6-6; D gene ambiguous. The CDR3 covers 13 residues. CDR1 and CDR2 from the germline V gene are MNHNY and SVGAGI (reference sequence). V was shortened by 7 bases and J by 1 base, with 9 bases between the two germline ends. The CDR3 is CASTLRGTDTQYF. The CDR3 DNA reads as TGTGCCAGCACCCTCAGAGGCACAGATACGCAGTATTTT.

Comment on this clonotype: A read error may explain this, as a much larger clone is one base away. This chain joins TRBV7-2 and TRBJ2-7; D gene unclear. Germline lookup yields CDR1 SGHTA and CDR2 FQGNSA. The CDR3 covers 11 residues. V dropped 5 bases and J dropped 7 bases, with 9 bases sitting between them. CDR3 residues: CASSRQREQYF. The CDR3 nucleotides read TGTGCCAGCAGCCGACAAAGGGAGCAGTACTTC.

This clonotype was counted only a few times. The chain carries TRBV6-2 or TRBV6-3 and TRBJ2-1; D unresolved. Germline V gene sequence: CDR1 MNHEY, CDR2 SVGEGT. The CDR3 is made up of 16 amino acids. Trimming shortened V by 0 bases and J by 0 bases, and 9 bases separated the two germline ends. In nucleotides, the CDR3 is TGTGCCAGCAGTTACTCGCAGACGAGCTCCTACAATGAGCAGTTCTTC. It translates to CASSYSQTSSYNEQFF.

This clonotype was counted a few times. The rearrangement uses TRBV7-2 and TRBJ2-3; 10 positions agree with TRBD1. The germline V gene encodes CDR1 SGHTA and CDR2 FQGNSA. This CDR3 has 14 amino acids. V shed 5 bases and J 3 bases; nucleotides not matched to a gene: 2. Written as DNA, the CDR3 is TGTGCCAGCAGCGGGACAGGGGAAACAGATACGCAGTATTTT. It yields the protein CASSGTGETDTQYF. The whole variable domain, remainder taken from reference TRBV7-2 and TRBJ2-3, is GAGVSQSPSNKVTEKGKDVELRCDPISGHTALYWYRQSLGQGLEFLIYFQGNSAPDKSGLPSDRFSAERTGGSVSTLTIQRTQQEDSAVYLCASSGTGETDTQYFGPGTRLTVL.